This TCR beta chain was found in a study of T-cell memory formation after mild COVID-19. TCRdb recomputed calls from the 5' RACE reads with MiXCR, one row per CDR3 protein. The table shows approximately 400,000 distinct CDR3 sequences, with approximately 24% occurring only once. This clonotype was obtained from an adult woman who had mild COVID-19 (a few samples of this study predate the infection). Cell type and time point are not known. The sequenced sample consisted of PBMCs or a T cell subset sorted from them (not recorded which).

The CDR3 loop reads CATSDAAGTGGTEQYF. CDR3 nucleotides: TGTGCCACCAGTGATGCTGCCGGGACAGGGGGCACCGAGCAGTACTTC. The gene calls are TRBV24-1 and TRBJ2-7, with 12 bases aligning to TRBD1. Germline V gene data show CDR1 as KGHDR and CDR2 as SFDVKD. V dropped 3 bases and J dropped 6; count of bases not matched to a gene: 8. The CDR3 is made up of 16 amino acids.